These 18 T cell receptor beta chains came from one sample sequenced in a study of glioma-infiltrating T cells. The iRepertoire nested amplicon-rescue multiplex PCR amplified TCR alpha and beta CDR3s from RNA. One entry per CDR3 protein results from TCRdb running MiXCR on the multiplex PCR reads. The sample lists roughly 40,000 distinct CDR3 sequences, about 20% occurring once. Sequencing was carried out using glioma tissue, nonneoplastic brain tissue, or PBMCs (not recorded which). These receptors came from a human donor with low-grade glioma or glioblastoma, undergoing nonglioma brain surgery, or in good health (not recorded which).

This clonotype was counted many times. The CDR3 DNA is TGTGCCAGCAGCGGTAGCGGTAGCTCCTACAATGAGCAGTTCTTC. This encodes CASSGSGSSYNEQFF. V gene TRBV11-3 combines with J gene TRBJ2-1; weak D call: TRBD2 (6 bases). Deletions cut 5 bases from V and 0 bases from J, with 11 bases between. This CDR3 has 15 amino acids. Germline V gene sequence: CDR1 SGHNT, CDR2 YENEEA.

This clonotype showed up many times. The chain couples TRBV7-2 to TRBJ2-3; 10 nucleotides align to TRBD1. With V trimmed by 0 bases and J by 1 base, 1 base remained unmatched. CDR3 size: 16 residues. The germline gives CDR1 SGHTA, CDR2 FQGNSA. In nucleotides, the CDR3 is TGTGCCAGCAGCTTAGCCGGGACAGGGGGCACAGATACGCAGTATTTT. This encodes CASSLAGTGGTDTQYF.

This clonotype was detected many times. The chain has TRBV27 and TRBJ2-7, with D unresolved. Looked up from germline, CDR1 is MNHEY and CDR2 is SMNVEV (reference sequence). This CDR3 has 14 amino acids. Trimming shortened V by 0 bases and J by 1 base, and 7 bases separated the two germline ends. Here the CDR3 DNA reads TGTGCCAGCAGTTTATCGAAAATGTCCTACGAGCAGTACTTC. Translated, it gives CASSLSKMSYEQYF.

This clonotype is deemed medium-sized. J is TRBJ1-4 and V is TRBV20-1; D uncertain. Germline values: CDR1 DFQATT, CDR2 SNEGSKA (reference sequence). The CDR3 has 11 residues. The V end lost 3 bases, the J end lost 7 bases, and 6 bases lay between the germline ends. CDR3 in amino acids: CSARGIEKLFF. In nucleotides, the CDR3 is TGCAGTGCTAGGGGGATTGAAAAACTGTTTTTT.

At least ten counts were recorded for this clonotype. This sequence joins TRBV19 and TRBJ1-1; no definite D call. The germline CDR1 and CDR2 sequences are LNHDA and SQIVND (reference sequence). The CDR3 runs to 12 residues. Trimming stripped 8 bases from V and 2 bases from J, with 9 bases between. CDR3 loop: CASAEVNTEAFF. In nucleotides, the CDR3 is TGTGCCAGTGCTGAGGTCAACACTGAAGCTTTCTTT.

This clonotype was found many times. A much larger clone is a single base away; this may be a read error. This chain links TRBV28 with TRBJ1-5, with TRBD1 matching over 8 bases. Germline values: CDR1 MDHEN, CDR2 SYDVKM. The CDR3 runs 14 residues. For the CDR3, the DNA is TGTGCCGGCAGTCGGACAGGGTTCATTCAGCCCCAGCATTTT. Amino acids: CAGSRTGFIQPQHF.

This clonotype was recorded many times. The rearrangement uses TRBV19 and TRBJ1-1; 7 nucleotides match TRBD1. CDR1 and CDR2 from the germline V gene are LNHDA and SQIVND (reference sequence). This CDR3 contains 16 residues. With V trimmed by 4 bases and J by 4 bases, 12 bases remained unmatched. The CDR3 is CASSTFWTGSSTEAFF. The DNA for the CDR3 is TGTGCCAGTAGTACATTCTGGACAGGTTCAAGCACTGAAGCTTTCTTT.

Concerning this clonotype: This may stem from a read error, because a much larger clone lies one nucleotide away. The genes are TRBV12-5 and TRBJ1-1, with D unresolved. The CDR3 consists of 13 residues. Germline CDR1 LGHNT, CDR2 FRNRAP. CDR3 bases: TGTGCTAGTGGTTTATACGACAACACTGAAGCTATCTTT. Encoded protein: CASGLYDNTEAIF.

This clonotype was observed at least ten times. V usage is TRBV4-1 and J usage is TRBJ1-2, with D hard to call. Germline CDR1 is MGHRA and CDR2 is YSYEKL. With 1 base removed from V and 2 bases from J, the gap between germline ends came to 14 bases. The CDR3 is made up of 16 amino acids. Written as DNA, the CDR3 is TGCGCCAGCAGCCAAGGGGGTGGCAGGAAAAACTATGGCTACACCTTC. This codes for CASSQGGGRKNYGYTF.

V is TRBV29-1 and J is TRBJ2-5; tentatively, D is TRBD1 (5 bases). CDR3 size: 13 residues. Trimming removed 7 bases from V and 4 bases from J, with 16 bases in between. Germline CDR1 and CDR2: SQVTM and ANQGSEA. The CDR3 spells CSARPPRGETQYF. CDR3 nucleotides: TGCAGCGCACGACCCCCTAGGGGAGAGACCCAGTACTTC.

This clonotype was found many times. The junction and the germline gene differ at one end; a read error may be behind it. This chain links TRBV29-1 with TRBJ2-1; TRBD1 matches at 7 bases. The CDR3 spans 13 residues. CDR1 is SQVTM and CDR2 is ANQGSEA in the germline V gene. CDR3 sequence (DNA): TGCAGCGTCGAAGGGACAGATTACAATGAGCAGTTCTTC. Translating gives CSVEGTDYNEQFF.

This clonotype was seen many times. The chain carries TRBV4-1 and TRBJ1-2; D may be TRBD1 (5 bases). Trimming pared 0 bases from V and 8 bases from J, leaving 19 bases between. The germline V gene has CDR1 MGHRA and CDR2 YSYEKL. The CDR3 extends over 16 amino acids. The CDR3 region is CASSQEASRFQGGYTF. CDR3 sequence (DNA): TGCGCCAGCAGCCAAGAGGCCTCGCGTTTTCAGGGAGGCTACACCTTC.

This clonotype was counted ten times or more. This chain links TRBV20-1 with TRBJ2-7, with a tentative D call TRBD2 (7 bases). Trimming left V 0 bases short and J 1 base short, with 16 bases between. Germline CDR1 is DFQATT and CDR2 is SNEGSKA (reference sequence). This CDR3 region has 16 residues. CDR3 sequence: CSAREPTRGGSYEQYF. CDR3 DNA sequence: TGCAGTGCTAGAGAACCGACTAGGGGGGGGTCCTACGAGCAGTACTTC.

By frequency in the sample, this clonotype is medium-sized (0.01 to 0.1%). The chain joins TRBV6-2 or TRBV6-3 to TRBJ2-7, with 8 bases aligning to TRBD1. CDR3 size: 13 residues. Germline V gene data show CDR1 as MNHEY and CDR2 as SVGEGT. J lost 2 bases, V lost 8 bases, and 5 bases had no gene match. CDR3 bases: TGTGCCAGCGGCGACAGGGGACCCTACGAGCAGTACTTC. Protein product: CASGDRGPYEQYF.

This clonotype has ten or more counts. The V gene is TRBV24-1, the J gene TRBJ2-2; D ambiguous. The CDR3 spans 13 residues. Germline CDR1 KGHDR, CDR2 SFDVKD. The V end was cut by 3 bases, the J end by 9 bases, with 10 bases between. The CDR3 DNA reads TGTGCCACCAGTGATCGCGTACATAGGGAGCTGTTTTTT. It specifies CATSDRVHRELFF.

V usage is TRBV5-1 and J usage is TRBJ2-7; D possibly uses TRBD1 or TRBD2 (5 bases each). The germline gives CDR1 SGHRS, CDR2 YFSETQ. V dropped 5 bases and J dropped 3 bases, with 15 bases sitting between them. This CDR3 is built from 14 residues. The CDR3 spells CASRRDRNFYEQYF. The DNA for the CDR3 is TGCGCCAGCAGACGGGACCGGAATTTCTACGAGCAGTACTTC.

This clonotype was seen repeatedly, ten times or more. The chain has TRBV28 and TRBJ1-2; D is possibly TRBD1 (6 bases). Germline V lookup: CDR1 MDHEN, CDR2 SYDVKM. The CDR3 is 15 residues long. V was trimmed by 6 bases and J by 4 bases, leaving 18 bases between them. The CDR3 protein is CASREQGGSFYGYTF. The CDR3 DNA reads TGTGCCAGCAGAGAACAGGGAGGAAGTTTCTATGGCTACACCTTC.

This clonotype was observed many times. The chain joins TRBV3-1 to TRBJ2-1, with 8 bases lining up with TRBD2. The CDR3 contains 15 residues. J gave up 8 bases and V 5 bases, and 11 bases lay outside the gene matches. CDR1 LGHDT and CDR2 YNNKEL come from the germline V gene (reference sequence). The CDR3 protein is CASSAPGLVPDEQFF. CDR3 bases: TGTGCCAGCAGCGCCCCGGGACTAGTCCCTGATGAGCAGTTCTTC.